This T cell receptor beta chain was captured in a study of blood T cell repertoires in COVID-19. Whole-study context: Sites in the United States, Italy and Spain provided acute and convalescent COVID-19 samples. From T cells, B-cell-depleted T cells, or PBMCs came the material, which was cDNA or gDNA.

Germline V gene data show CDR1 as SGHAT and CDR2 as FQNNGV. The V gene end was trimmed by 4 bases and the J gene end by 4 bases; junction bases not matched to a gene: 11. The CDR3 consists of 16 residues. Original processing methods: Reference gene primers were amplified, and this amplification served to estimate nucleated cell counts. Libraries were prepared by immunoSEQ multiplex PCR; TCRdb keeps only in-frame clonotypes and omits some of them. From that table come the V and J calls and clone size; the DNA was used to work out D and trimming. The repertoire includes roughly 330,000 clones, more than 75% of them detected once, and 4% sits in the top ten.

The sample comprised peripheral blood. This chain joins TRBV11-2 and TRBJ2-7; the match to TRBD1 covers 9 bases. This sequence was found in a woman aged 45-65 years with active or convalescent COVID-19. This CDR3 reads CASSSQTGQGGYEQYF. CDR3 DNA sequence: TGTGCCAGCAGCTCACAAACGGGACAGGGCGGGTACGAGCAGTACTTC. The full variable domain, in which reference TRBV11-2 and TRBJ2-7 provide the parts outside the CDR3, is EAGVAQSPRYKIIEKRQSVAFWCNPISGHATLYWYQQILGQGPKLLIQFQNNGVVDDSQLPKDRFSAERLKGVDSTLKIQPAKLEDSAVYLCASSSQTGQGGYEQYFGPGTRLTVT.